A single sample gave rise to the 27 T cell receptor beta chains below, sequenced in a study of shared clonotypes between healthy human individuals. TCRdb keeps only in-frame clones here, not all; method: immunoSEQ multiplex PCR. The sample contains around 2.5 million clones, over 85% of which appear only once. The sequenced sample was naive CD4+ T cells from PBMCs. Subset noted: CD45RA+ positively selected. The receptors come from a man aged 18 to 35 in good health. Some clones in this sample may be carry-over from other donors' samples.

The rearrangement uses TRBV7-3 and TRBJ2-2; D assignment may be TRBD1 or TRBD2 (5 bases each). This CDR3 comprises 16 residues. V was shortened by 4 bases and J by 7 bases, with 19 bases between the two germline ends. Germline V gives CDR1 SGHTA, CDR2 FQGTGA. CDR3 DNA sequence: TGTGCCAGCAGCTCTAGAGGGGCAAATGGTGGCGGGGAGCTGTTTTTT. It specifies CASSSRGANGGGELFF.

The J gene is TRBJ1-2, the V gene TRBV18, with D maybe TRBD1 (6 bases). Trimming took 3 bases from V and 8 from J, leaving 16 bases between them. The CDR3 is 14 amino acids. From germline, CDR1 is KGHSH and CDR2 LQKENI. The CDR3 sequence: CASSPTGFWDGYTF. The CDR3 DNA reads TGTGCCAGCTCACCTACAGGGTTCTGGGACGGCTACACCTTC.

The genes are TRBV6-5 and TRBJ1-5; the D is unclear. The germline V and J ends were trimmed by 6 bases and 3 bases, with 12 bases remaining between them. The CDR3 sequence is 14 residues long. Germline CDR1 reads MNHEY; CDR2 reads SVGAGI. CDR3 protein: CASRPVGINQPQHF. The CDR3, as DNA: TGTGCCAGCAGGCCTGTCGGGATCAATCAGCCCCAGCATTTT.

V is TRBV5-5 and J is TRBJ2-3; D ambiguous. V was trimmed by 0 bases and J by 4 bases, leaving 6 bases between them. CDR1 is SGHKS, CDR2 YYEKEE, per germline (reference sequence). There are 13 residues in the CDR3. The CDR3 is CASSLDPSDTQYF. CDR3 in DNA: TGTGCCAGCAGCTTGGACCCTTCAGATACGCAGTATTTT.

The V gene is TRBV5-4, the J gene TRBJ2-1; TRBD2 might be the D (6 bases). Germline CDR1 and CDR2: SGHNT and YYREEE (reference sequence). Trimming shortened V by 4 bases and J by 2 bases, and 13 bases separated the two germline ends. CDR3 length: 15 amino acids. The CDR3 sequence is CASSRRDSTYNEQFF. CDR3 nucleotides: TGTGCCAGCAGCCGCCGGGACTCCACCTACAATGAGCAGTTCTTC.

The rearrangement uses TRBV7-9 and TRBJ2-3; D perhaps matches TRBD1 (6 bases). Germline assignment: CDR1 SEHNR and CDR2 FQNEAQ (reference sequence). V lost 5 bases, J lost 9 bases, and 18 bases lay in between. The CDR3 loop spans 14 amino acids. The CDR3 nucleotides are TGTGCCAGCAGCCCAGCAGGGGATTCGGGGACGCAGTATTTT. This codes for CASSPAGDSGTQYF.

The genes are TRBV9 and TRBJ1-5, with 9 nucleotides matching TRBD1. The CDR3 length is 14 residues. Germline V gene lookup returns CDR1 SGDLS and CDR2 YYNGEE. V dropped 2 bases and J dropped 5; count of bases not matched to a gene: 2. DNA of the CDR3: TGTGCCAGCAGCGTGGGACAGGGATATCAGCCCCAGCATTTT. This translates into CASSVGQGYQPQHF.

The gene calls are TRBV19 and TRBJ2-5; 7 nucleotides align to TRBD1. The end of the DNA is better explained by TRBJ2-7, so the J call may be wrong. This CDR3 contains 11 residues. CDR1 is LNHDA and CDR2 is SQIVND in the germline V gene (reference sequence). CDR3 region: CASSDRDEQYF. The DNA of the CDR3 is TGTGCCAGTAGTGACAGGGACGAGCAGTACTTC.

The chain couples TRBV2 to TRBJ1-2; D is unresolved. Germline values: CDR1 SNHLY, CDR2 FYNNEI. This CDR3 has 12 amino acids. V dropped 1 base and J dropped 4 bases, with 4 bases sitting between them. CDR3 DNA: TGTGCCAGCAGTGAAGTTCTCTATGGCTACACCTTC. Its protein is CASSEVLYGYTF.

The chain uses TRBV6-6 and TRBJ2-7; possibly TRBD2 for D (6 bases). CDR3 length: 11 amino acids. CDR1 is MNHNY, CDR2 SVGAGI, per germline (reference sequence). Trimming left V 2 bases short and J 8 bases short, with 7 bases between. DNA of the CDR3: TGTGCCAGCAGTTACCGCGGGAAGCAGTACTTC. This encodes CASSYRGKQYF.

The genes are TRBV28 and TRBJ2-3; no definite D call. This CDR3 region has 14 residues. CDR1 is MDHEN, CDR2 SYDVKM, per germline. V shed 5 bases and J shed 3 bases, with 12 bases lying between them. CDR3 loop: CASSPPRGTDTQYF. The DNA of the CDR3 is TGTGCCAGCAGTCCACCCAGAGGTACAGATACGCAGTATTTT.

The chain employs TRBV11-2 and TRBJ2-1; tentatively, D is TRBD2 (5 bases). From germline, CDR1 is SGHAT and CDR2 FQNNGV. Trimming cost V 5 bases and J 3 bases, with 20 bases left between them. This CDR3 spans 17 amino acids. The CDR3 DNA follows: TGTGCCAGCAGCCCCCGTCCGGAGGCCTACTTCTACAATGAGCAGTTCTTC. Its translation: CASSPRPEAYFYNEQFF.

Written as DNA, the CDR3 is TGTGCCAGCAGTTTCTTATCCCTCCCAAGCGGGAGGTACACCGGGGAGCTGTTTTTT. Protein product: CASSFLSLPSGRYTGELFF. The V and J genes are TRBV27 and TRBJ2-2, with 9 bases identical to TRBD2. Germline V gene lookup returns CDR1 MNHEY and CDR2 SMNVEV (reference sequence). The CDR3 runs to 19 residues. V shed 3 bases, J shed 3 bases, and the junction held 14 bases outside the gene matches.

This clone came up a few times. This same CDR3 is encoded by further DNA sequences in the sample. Written as DNA, the CDR3 is TGTGCCAGCAGCTTAAAGGGACGGCAGAACACTGAAGCTTTCTTT. Its protein product is CASSLKGRQNTEAFF. V and J are TRBV7-9 and TRBJ1-1; D is possibly TRBD1 (5 bases). Germline V gives CDR1 SEHNR, CDR2 FQNEAQ (reference sequence). The V and J ends lost 2 bases and 1 base respectively, with 11 bases between them. There are 15 residues in the CDR3. Complete variable domain (other parts from reference TRBV7-9 and TRBJ1-1): DTGVSQNPRHKITKRGQNVTFRCDPISEHNRLYWYRQTLGQGPEFLTYFQNEAQLEKSRLLSDRFSAERPKGSFSTLEIQRTEQGDSAMYLCASSLKGRQNTEAFFGQGTRLTVV.

This clone has only a few counts. This chain's CDR3 is CASSVQGGPYEQYF. For the CDR3, the DNA is TGTGCCAGCTCCGTCCAAGGGGGGCCCTACGAGCAGTACTTC. The chain employs TRBV7-2 and TRBJ2-7, with D perhaps given as TRBD1 or TRBD2 (6 bases each). This CDR3 region has 14 residues. Germline CDR1 is SGHTA and CDR2 is FQGNSA. With 8 bases removed from V and 2 bases from J, the gap between germline ends came to 16 bases.

As regards this clone: The sample holds other DNA sequences that translate to the same CDR3. CDR3 DNA sequence: TGTGCCAGCAGCCGGAGAGGCTCATACAATGAGCAGTTCTTC. As protein: CASSRRGSYNEQFF. The rearrangement joins TRBV5-6 to TRBJ2-1; D uncertain. Per germline, CDR1 SGHDT and CDR2 YYEEEE. This CDR3 spans 14 amino acids. V lost 4 bases, J lost 4 bases, and 12 bases lay in between. Full variable domain (missing parts from reference TRBV5-6 and TRBJ2-1): DAGVTQSPTHLIKTRGQQVTLRCSPKSGHDTVSWYQQALGQGPQFIFQYYEEEERQRGNFPDRFSGHQFPNYSSELNVNALLLGDSALYLCASSRRGSYNEQFFGPGTRLTVL.

This chain connects TRBV7-9 to TRBJ2-7; 7 bases are a match to TRBD1. CDR3 length: 15 residues. Germline V lookup: CDR1 SEHNR, CDR2 FQNEAQ (reference sequence). J was trimmed by 0 bases and V by 4 bases; bases with no gene match: 6. CDR3 sequence reads: CASSSRDRPSYEQYF. For the CDR3, the DNA is TGTGCCAGCAGCTCCAGGGACAGACCCTCCTACGAGCAGTACTTC.

This chain connects TRBV30 to TRBJ2-7; 7 positions match TRBD2. CDR1 and CDR2 (germline): GTSNPN, SVGIG (reference sequence). V was clipped by 1 base and J by 6 bases; unmatched bases: 9. The CDR3 has 14 residues. This CDR3 is CAWSGREAFREQYF. The CDR3 DNA sequence: TGTGCCTGGAGTGGCCGGGAGGCGTTTCGCGAGCAGTACTTC.

The J gene is TRBJ1-1, the V gene TRBV29-1, with D hard to call. The CDR3 has 11 residues. V gave up 7 bases and J gave up 1 base, with 7 bases separating them. Per the germline V gene, CDR1 is SQVTM and CDR2 is ANQGSEA. CDR3 amino acids: CSAGENTEAFF. The CDR3 nucleotides read TGCAGCGCCGGGGAGAACACTGAAGCTTTCTTT. Based on the CDR3 plus reference TRBV29-1 and TRBJ1-1, the full variable domain is SAVISQKPSRDICQRGTSLTIQCQVDSQVTMMFWYRQQPGQSLTLIATANQGSEATYESGFVIDKFPISRPNLTFSTLTVSNMSPEDSSIYLCSAGENTEAFFGQGTRLTVV.

A note on this clone: The same CDR3 also results from other DNA sequences found in this sample. The CDR3 is CASSARYEQYF. The CDR3 DNA follows: TGTGCCAGCAGTGCCCGCTACGAGCAGTACTTC. The chain carries TRBV25-1 and TRBJ2-7, with D hard to call. Germline V gives CDR1 MGHDK, CDR2 SYGVNS. Trimming left V 4 bases short and J 3 bases short, with 4 bases between. CDR3 length equals 11 residues.

V is TRBV18 and J is TRBJ1-3; D is perhaps TRBD1 (5 bases). The CDR3 has 16 residues. The V end lost 5 bases, the J end lost 3 bases, and 17 bases lay between the germline ends. CDR1 and CDR2 (germline): KGHSH, LQKENI. CDR3 DNA sequence: TGTGCCAGCTCAGCGGTCAGGGAAGACTATGGAAACACCATATATTTT. Its translation: CASSAVREDYGNTIYF.

This clone was seen only a few times. The rearrangement uses TRBV27 and TRBJ2-7; weak D call: TRBD2 (5 bases). This CDR3 region has 15 residues. Germline-derived CDR1 and CDR2 are MNHEY and SMNVEV (reference sequence). V lost 7 bases and J 3 bases, leaving 19 bases between the germline ends. The CDR3 nucleotides are TGTGCCAGCACCCCCCTCCGGGCGGGCGTCTACGAGCAGTACTTC. This encodes CASTPLRAGVYEQYF.

The chain carries TRBV6-1 and TRBJ2-1, with 10 bases that match TRBD2. The CDR3 runs 13 residues. V shed 3 bases, J shed 13 bases, and the junction held 6 bases outside the gene matches. The germline V gene encodes CDR1 MNHNS and CDR2 SASEGT. CDR3 protein: CASSDSSGRGQFF. The CDR3 DNA is TGTGCCAGCAGTGATTCTAGCGGGAGAGGACAGTTCTTC.

This chain joins TRBV7-9 and TRBJ1-2; 11 bases map to TRBD1. The CDR3 length is 15 residues. In germline, CDR1 is SEHNR, CDR2 FQNEAQ (reference sequence). Trimming took 5 bases from V and 5 from J; bases not matched to a gene: 7. CDR3 sequence: CASSAGQGARYGYTF. The CDR3 nucleotides are TGTGCCAGCAGCGCAGGACAGGGGGCGAGGTATGGCTACACCTTC. Full variable domain (missing parts from reference TRBV7-9 and TRBJ1-2): DTGVSQNPRHKITKRGQNVTFRCDPISEHNRLYWYRQTLGQGPEFLTYFQNEAQLEKSRLLSDRFSAERPKGSFSTLEIQRTEQGDSAMYLCASSAGQGARYGYTFGSGTRLTVV.

The J gene is TRBJ1-1, the V gene TRBV6-5, with D maybe TRBD1 (6 bases). V lost 7 bases, J lost 4 bases, and 19 bases lay in between. The CDR3 runs to 15 residues. Germline lookup yields CDR1 MNHEY and CDR2 SVGAGI. CDR3: CASTPSVGALTEAFF. The CDR3 DNA follows: TGTGCCAGCACTCCTAGCGTGGGGGCACTCACTGAAGCTTTCTTT.

A single count supports this clone. V usage is TRBV28 and J usage is TRBJ2-3; 9 positions match TRBD2. Germline V lookup: CDR1 MDHEN, CDR2 SYDVKM. The CDR3 totals 16 residues. V trimming: 4 bases; J trimming: 2 bases; junction bases outside the gene matches: 7. In DNA form, the CDR3 reads TGTGCCAGCAGTTCCGCCCTAGCGGGATTCACAGATACGCAGTATTTT. Its translation is CASSSALAGFTDTQYF.

The rearrangement uses TRBV5-4 and TRBJ2-7, with 9 bases that match TRBD2. Germline CDR1 SGHNT, CDR2 YYREEE (reference sequence). J lost 3 bases, V lost 5 bases, and 9 bases had no gene match. The CDR3 contains 15 residues. CDR3 bases: TGTGCCAGCAGTTCCCAGACTAGCGGATACTACGAGCAGTACTTC. This translates into CASSSQTSGYYEQYF.